The entry below describes one TCR beta chain. This sample was taken from a study of response to subunit inactivated influenza vaccine. The CDR3 length is 16 residues. TCRdb independently ran MiXCR on the RT-PCR reads; one entry per CDR3 protein. The sample shows roughly 540,000 distinct CDR3 sequences, under 30% of them seen only once. The sample was also linked to a second study, of T cells expressing NK-cell markers. Per that paper: It was by 5'RACE template switching with UMIs that TCR beta cDNA was made. Only alpha-beta TCR T cells were sorted in several experiments, using an anti-gamma-delta TCR antibody. Similarly, these clonotypes led the CD3+CD56-NKG2C+ fraction as well in a handful of donors.

Specimen: CD4+ T cells sorted from PBMCs, collected 11 to 12 days after vaccination. This clonotype was obtained from a man aged 45 to 65 who received an inactivated influenza vaccine. The chain recombines TRBV21-1 with TRBJ1-1; the tabulated D call, TRBD1, remains unverified against the DNA. TRBV21-1 is annotated as a pseudogene. The CDR3 nucleotides are TGTGCCAGCAGCTCTATGTCAAGTAGGGGTAACACTGAAGCTTTCTTT. This sequence encodes CASSSMSSRGNTEAFF.